This TCR beta chain was found in a study of T-cell reconstitution after alpha-beta-depleted transplantation in children. Study-level findings and limits: Surviving recipient T cells and intrathymic progenitors accounted for some patients' high TCRbeta diversity at day 60. Counts and diversity of T cells one year after transplant came mostly from newly produced T cells. Several hundred rapidly expanded clones from non-depleted graft cells reportedly supplied alpha-beta T cells about two months post-transplant.

Preparation of the TCRbeta library was carried out with unique molecular identifiers. TCRdb re-called the PCR reads with MiXCR, one entry per CDR3 protein. This repertoire shows 400,000 to 550,000 distinct CDR3 sequences, roughly a tenth found once; its top ten account for around 2%. This CDR3 spans 17 amino acids. V lost 7 bases to trimming and J lost 0 bases, with 22 bases between them. Germline CDR1 DFQATT, CDR2 SNEGSKA (reference sequence). The sample holds a few counts of this clonotype. Its antigen is not known. This rearrangement joins TRBV20-1 to TRBJ2-1; perhaps TRBD2 as D (7 bases). The sample consisted of PBMCs, taken before TCRalphabeta/CD19-depleted stem cell transplant. This TCR came from a child under 10 years old with inherited bone marrow failure, due to receive a stem cell transplant. As DNA, the CDR3 is TGCAGTGGAGGGGGGAGGGTATGGAGAGGCTCCTACAATGAGCAGTTCTTC. This translates into CSGGGRVWRGSYNEQFF.